This record looks at one TCR beta chain sequence and its context. Looked up from germline, CDR1 is DFQATT and CDR2 is SNEGSKA (reference sequence). The CDR3 consists of 13 residues. Trimming cost V 1 base and J 3 bases, with 9 bases left between them. This record comes from a study of tumor-infiltrating lymphocytes in oesophageal squamous cell carcinoma. A single record per CDR3 protein comes from TCRdb applying MiXCR to the PCR reads. The repertoire holds 15,000 to 20,000 distinct CDR3 sequences, about 50% seen once, with 16% in the top ten. The rearrangement uses TRBV20-1 and TRBJ1-1; D possibly corresponds to TRBD1 (6 bases). The receptor comes from a male donor with esophageal squamous cell carcinoma. Sequenced material: esophageal tumor tissue. CDR3 protein: CSARGGADTEAFF. The CDR3 DNA reads as TGCAGTGCTAGAGGGGGGGCGGACACTGAAGCTTTCTTT.